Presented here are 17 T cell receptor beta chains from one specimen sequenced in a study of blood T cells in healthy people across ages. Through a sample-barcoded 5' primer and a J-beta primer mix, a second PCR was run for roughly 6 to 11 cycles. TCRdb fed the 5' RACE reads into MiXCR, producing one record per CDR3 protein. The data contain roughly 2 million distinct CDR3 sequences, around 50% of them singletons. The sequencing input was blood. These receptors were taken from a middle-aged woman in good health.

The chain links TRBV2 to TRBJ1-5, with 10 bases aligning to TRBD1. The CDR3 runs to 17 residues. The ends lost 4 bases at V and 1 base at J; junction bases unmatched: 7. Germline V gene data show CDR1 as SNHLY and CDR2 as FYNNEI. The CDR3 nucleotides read TGTGCCAGCAGTGTGCAAGGGACAGGGGTGAGCAATCAGCCCCAGCATTTT. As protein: CASSVQGTGVSNQPQHF.

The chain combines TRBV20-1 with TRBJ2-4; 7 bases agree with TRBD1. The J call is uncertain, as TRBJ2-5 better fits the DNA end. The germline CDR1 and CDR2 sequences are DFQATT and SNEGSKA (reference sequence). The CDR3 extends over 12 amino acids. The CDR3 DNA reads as TGCAGTGGCCTGAGACAGGGCGAGACCCAGTACTTC. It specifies CSGLRQGETQYF.

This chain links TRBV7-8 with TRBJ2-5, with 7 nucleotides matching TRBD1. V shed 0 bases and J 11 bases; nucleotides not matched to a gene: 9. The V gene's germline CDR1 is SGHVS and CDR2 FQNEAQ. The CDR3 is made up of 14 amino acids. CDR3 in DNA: TGTGCCAGCAGCTTAGCGCGGACAGGAATGGGGCAGTACTTC. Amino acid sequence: CASSLARTGMGQYF. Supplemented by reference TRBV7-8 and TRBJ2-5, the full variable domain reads GAGVSQSPRYKVAKRGQDVALRCDPISGHVSLFWYQQALGQGPEFLTYFQNEAQLDKSGLPSDRFFAERPEGSVSTLKIQRTQQEDSAVYLCASSLARTGMGQYFGPGTRLLVL.

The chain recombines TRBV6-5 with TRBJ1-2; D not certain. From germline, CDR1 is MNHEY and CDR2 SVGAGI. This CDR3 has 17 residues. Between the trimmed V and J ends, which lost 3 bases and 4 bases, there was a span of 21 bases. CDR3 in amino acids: CASSYRDGLGVVYGYTF. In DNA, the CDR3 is TGTGCCAGCAGTTATAGAGATGGCTTGGGCGTCGTCTATGGCTACACCTTC.

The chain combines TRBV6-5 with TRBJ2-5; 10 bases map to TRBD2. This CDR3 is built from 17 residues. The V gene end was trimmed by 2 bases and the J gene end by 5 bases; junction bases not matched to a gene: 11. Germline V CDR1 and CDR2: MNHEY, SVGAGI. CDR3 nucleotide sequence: TGTGCCAGCAGTTACCGGGGTAGCGGGGGGACGGGGGAGACCCAGTACTTC. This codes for CASSYRGSGGTGETQYF.

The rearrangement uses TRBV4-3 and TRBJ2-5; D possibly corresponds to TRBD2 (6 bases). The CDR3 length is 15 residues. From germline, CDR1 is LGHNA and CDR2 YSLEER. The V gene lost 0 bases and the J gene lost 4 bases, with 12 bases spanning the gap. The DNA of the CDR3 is TGCGCCAGCAGCCAAGATATGCGGGGAGCAGAGACCCAGTACTTC. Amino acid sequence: CASSQDMRGAETQYF.

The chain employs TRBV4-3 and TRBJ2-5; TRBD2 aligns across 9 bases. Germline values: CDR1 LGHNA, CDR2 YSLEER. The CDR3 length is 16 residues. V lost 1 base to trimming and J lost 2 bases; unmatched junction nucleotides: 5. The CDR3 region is CASSQGLRGGQETQYF. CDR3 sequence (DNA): TGCGCCAGCAGCCAAGGACTGCGGGGGGGTCAAGAGACCCAGTACTTC.

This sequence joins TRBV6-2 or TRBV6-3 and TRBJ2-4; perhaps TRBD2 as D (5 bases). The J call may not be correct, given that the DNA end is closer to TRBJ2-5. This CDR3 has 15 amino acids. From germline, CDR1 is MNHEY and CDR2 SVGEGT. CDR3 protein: CASSSNGILQETQYF. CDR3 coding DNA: TGTGCCAGCAGTTCCAACGGGATCCTCCAAGAGACCCAGTACTTC.

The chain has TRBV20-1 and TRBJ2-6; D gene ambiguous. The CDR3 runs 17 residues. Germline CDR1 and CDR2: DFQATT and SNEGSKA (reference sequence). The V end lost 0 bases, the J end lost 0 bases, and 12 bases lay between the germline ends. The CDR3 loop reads CSARDLRSSSGANVLTF. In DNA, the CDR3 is TGCAGTGCTAGAGATCTCCGGAGTTCCTCTGGGGCCAACGTCCTGACTTTC.

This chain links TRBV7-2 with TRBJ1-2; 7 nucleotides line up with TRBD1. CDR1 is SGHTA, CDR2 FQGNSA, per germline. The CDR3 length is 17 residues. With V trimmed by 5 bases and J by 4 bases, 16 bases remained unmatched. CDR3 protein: CASSPYPGTAITYGYTF. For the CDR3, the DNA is TGTGCCAGCAGCCCATATCCTGGGACAGCAATTACCTATGGCTACACCTTC.

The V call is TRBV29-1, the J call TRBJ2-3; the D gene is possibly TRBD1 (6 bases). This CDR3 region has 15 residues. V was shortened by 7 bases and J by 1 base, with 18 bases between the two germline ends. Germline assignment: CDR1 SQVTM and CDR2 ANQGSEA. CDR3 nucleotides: TGCAGCGCTGCACAGGACAGTCGGGGCACAGATACGCAGTATTTT. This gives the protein CSAAQDSRGTDTQYF.

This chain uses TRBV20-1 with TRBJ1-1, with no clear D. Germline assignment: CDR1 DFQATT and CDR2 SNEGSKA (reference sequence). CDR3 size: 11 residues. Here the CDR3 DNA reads TGCAGGACCTATATGAACACTGAAGCTTTCTTT. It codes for CRTYMNTEAFF.

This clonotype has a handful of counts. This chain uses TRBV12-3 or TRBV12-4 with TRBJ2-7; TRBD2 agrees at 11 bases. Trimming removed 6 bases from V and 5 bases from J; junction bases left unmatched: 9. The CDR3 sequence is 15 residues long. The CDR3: CASSAPSGRFNEQYF. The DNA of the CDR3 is TGTGCCAGCAGCGCCCCTAGCGGGAGGTTCAACGAGCAGTACTTC.

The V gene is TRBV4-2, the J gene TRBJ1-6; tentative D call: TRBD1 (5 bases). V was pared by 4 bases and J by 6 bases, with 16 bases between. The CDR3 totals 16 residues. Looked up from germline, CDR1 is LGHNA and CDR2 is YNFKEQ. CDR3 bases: TGTGCCAGCAGCCCTGACTGGGACGGTGGTAATTCACCCCTCCACTTT. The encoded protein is CASSPDWDGGNSPLHF.

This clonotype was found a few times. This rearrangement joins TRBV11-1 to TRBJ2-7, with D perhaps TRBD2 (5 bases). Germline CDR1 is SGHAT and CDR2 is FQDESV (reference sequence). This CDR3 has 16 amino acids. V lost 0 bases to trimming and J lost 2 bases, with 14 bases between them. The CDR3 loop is CASSLADSDKTYEQYF. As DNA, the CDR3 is TGTGCCAGCAGCTTAGCGGACTCCGACAAGACCTACGAGCAGTACTTC.

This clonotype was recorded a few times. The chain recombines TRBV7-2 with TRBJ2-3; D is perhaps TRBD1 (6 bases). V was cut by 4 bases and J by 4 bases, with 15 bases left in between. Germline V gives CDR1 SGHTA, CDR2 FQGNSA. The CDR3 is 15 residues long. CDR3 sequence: CASSYYRDLPDTQYF. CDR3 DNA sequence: TGTGCCAGCAGCTATTACAGGGACCTTCCAGATACGCAGTATTTT.

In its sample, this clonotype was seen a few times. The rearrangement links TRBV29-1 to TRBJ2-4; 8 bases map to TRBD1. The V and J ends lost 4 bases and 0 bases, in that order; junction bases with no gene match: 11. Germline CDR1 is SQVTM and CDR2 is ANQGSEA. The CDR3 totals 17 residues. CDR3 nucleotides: TGCAGCGTTGTGGGCCTACAGGGGGACCTAGCCAAAAACATTCAGTACTTC. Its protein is CSVVGLQGDLAKNIQYF.